The clone carrying this TCR beta chain has just a few counts. Its matching antigen is unknown. After removal of 3 bases from V and 3 bases from J, the junction contained 2 bases not matched to a gene. The CDR3 has 15 residues. CDR1 is SGHAT, CDR2 FQNNGV, per germline. This sample is part of a study of T-cell reconstitution after alpha-beta-depleted transplantation in children. Study-level results: It was reported that alpha-beta T cells came from several hundred expanded graft clones (about two months after transplant).

The TCRbeta library was prepared with unique molecular identifiers. TCRdb used MiXCR to reprocess the PCR reads, holding one entry per CDR3 protein. Here the sample spans fewer than 750,000 distinct CDR3 sequences, 25% to 30% being singletons. J is TRBJ2-7 and V is TRBV11-2, with 13 bases lining up with TRBD2. Sequencing was performed on PBMCs, taken before TCRalphabeta/CD19-depleted stem cell transplant. The TCR was taken from a boy in the first two years of life with Wiskott-Aldrich syndrome, due to receive a stem cell transplant. The CDR3, as DNA: TGTGCCAGCAGCTTGGGACTAGCGGGATACTACGAGCAGTACTTC. This gives the protein CASSLGLAGYYEQYF.